The T cell receptor (beta chain) described here comes from a study of molecular identifiers for immune sequencing clone quantification (dated by TCRdb to about 2018). General notes on the study: For a replicate experiment, RNA from approximately 20,000 or 98,000 naive CD8 T cells was divided into five aliquots, and four of the five aliquots were sequenced. The study was a methods study using CD8 T cells to benchmark molecular-identifier clustering-based TCR repertoire sequencing (MIDCIRS) and TCR RNA copy counting.

Libraries were built with PCR. The reads were generated on an Illumina HiSeq 4000. Bulk TCR libraries were prepared as previously described, using TCR primers listed in Table S5. Purification of total RNA was performed with the Qiagen AllPrep DNA/RNA kit. Before any analysis, reads coming from multiple sequencing runs of the same library were combined into one pool. The paper's data handling went like this. Reads were retained only if an exact TCR constant sequence was present, and the retained reads were trimmed to 150 nt and grouped according to their 12-nt molecular barcodes. Reads in each barcode group were sub-clustered using a 15% Levenshtein threshold, and a quality-weighted consensus sequence was built for each RNA molecule. Non-functional sequences were excluded, and lower-count sequences lying one edit away from another sequence were also excluded. On the basis of fitting two negative binomial distributions, barcode sub-clusters with fewer than 20% of the maximum read count were discarded. The raw public data were reprocessed by TCRdb itself: fastp quality trimming at Q25, MiXCR clonotype calling, in-frame beta chains only. Rows are unified per CDR3 protein, each entry keeping the most common DNA and genes. TCRdb, rather than the study authors, made the V and J calls. The sample yields a few hundred thousand distinct CDR3 sequences; 20% to 25% were counted once. About 0.84% of the sample rests with the top ten.

On this clonotype: There is no known antigen for this receptor. Base qualities are not recorded, but no much larger clone differs from it by a single base.

Study-level results and caveats: Highly expanded clone sizes could be underestimated because identical TCR molecules may share a barcode. Without barcode sub-clustering, chimeric consensus sequences inflated TCR diversity; chimeras reached as high as 47%. In CMV-specific effector cells, clones with more than 20 RNA copies contained over 99% of molecules, whereas in naive cells such clones contained under 1% of molecules. Modeling indicated approximately 3.2 TCR RNA copies recovered per cell, compared with 7.5 to 10 by digital PCR, which implies a capture efficiency of around 29%. Spiked-in Jurkat TCR RNA (about 10 copies' worth), which is not part of the donor repertoire, was contained in the naive libraries. Even against a background of one million naive CD8 T cells, spiked-in Jurkat TCR RNA amounting to a single cell's worth was reported to be detectable.

Libraries of naive CD8 T cells were built from anywhere between about 17,000 and 1,000,000 sorted cells, with 10%, 30% or 50% of the purified RNA used. Naive CD8 T cells were FACS-sorted as CD8+CD4-CCR7+CD45RA+ on a BD FACSAria II into RLT Plus buffer. To test detection sensitivity, Jurkat RNA equivalent to ten TCR copies was spiked into samples of roughly 18,000-1,000,000 naive CD8 T cells. CD8 T cells were enriched using RosetteSep CD8+ T Cell Enrichment Cocktail and Ficoll-Paque, and the enriched cells then underwent ACK red cell lysis. CDR1 and CDR2, looked up from the germline V gene, are LGHNT and FRNRAP. From its cysteine to its phenylalanine, the CDR3 spans 18 amino acids. The DNA shown is the 54-base CDR3, in frame from base 1. V is cut back by 4 bases and J by 4 bases, with 18 bases in the junction unmatched.

The TCR was taken from a human donor in good health. Some libraries in this study had Jurkat cell RNA spiked in. The V and J segments used are TRBV12-5 and TRBJ1-1, with 7 bases in between that match TRBD1. The sequenced material came from naive CD8+ T cells from blood, with Jurkat cell RNA spiked in. Explained via the paper, the cell subset or site label denotes: FACS-sorted CD8+CD4-CCR7+CD45RA+ naive T cells. The CDR3 protein is CASGSHLGDSFWSTEAFF. The DNA reads TGTGCTAGTGGTTCCCATTTGGGGGACAGTTTTTGGAGCACTGAAGCTTTCTTT.